This passage covers 17 T cell receptor beta chains from one sample sequenced in a study of T-cell memory formation after mild COVID-19. TCRdb recomputed calls from the 5' RACE reads with MiXCR, one row per CDR3 protein. The sample shows around 200,000 distinct CDR3 sequences, roughly 10% of them seen only once. Sequencing used PBMCs or a T cell subset sorted from them (not recorded which). These receptors were taken from a young man who had mild COVID-19 (a few samples of this study predate the infection). Cell type and time point are not known.

CDR3 in DNA: TGTGCCAGCAGGCACCGGGGTTGGGGCACAGATACGCAGTATTTT. The encoded protein is CASRHRGWGTDTQYF. The V gene is TRBV11-2, the J gene TRBJ2-3; D might be TRBD2 (5 bases). The length of the CDR3 is 15 residues. Per germline, CDR1 SGHAT and CDR2 FQNNGV. V gave up 6 bases and J gave up 1 base, with 14 bases separating them.

This chain connects TRBV12-3 or TRBV12-4 to TRBJ1-1; D might be TRBD1 (5 bases). The CDR3 contains 14 residues. The V end lost 5 bases, the J end lost 8 bases, and 18 bases lay between the germline ends. CDR3 sequence (DNA): TGTGCCAGCAGTCCTATACAGGTGGCAAGAGAAGCTTTCTTT. This gives the protein CASSPIQVAREAFF.

This clonotype turned up a few times. V is TRBV20-1 and J is TRBJ2-2; 7 nucleotides match TRBD1. The CDR3 has 14 amino acids. The germline CDR1 and CDR2 sequences are DFQATT and SNEGSKA (reference sequence). V dropped 6 bases and J dropped 3; count of bases not matched to a gene: 7. CDR3 DNA: TGCAGTGCCCAACCCGGGACAGACACCGGGGAGCTGTTTTTT. Translating gives CSAQPGTDTGELFF.

In this sample, this clonotype turned up many times. The V and J genes are TRBV5-1 and TRBJ2-2; D gene unclear. V was shortened by 1 base and J by 5 bases, with 9 bases between the two germline ends. CDR1 is SGHRS, CDR2 YFSETQ, per germline. This CDR3 has 14 amino acids. Here the CDR3 reads CASSLTRQTGELFF. DNA for the CDR3: TGCGCCAGCAGCTTGACCCGGCAGACCGGGGAGCTGTTTTTT.

The chain has TRBV6-5 and TRBJ2-5, with TRBD2 matching 12 bases. Trimming at V came to 8 bases and at J to 0 bases, leaving 13 bases not matched to a gene. The CDR3 has 18 amino acids. CDR1 and CDR2 (germline): MNHEY, SVGAGI. The CDR3, as DNA: TGTGCCAGCGCCCGTACTGGACTAGCGGGGATGTACCAAGAGACCCAGTACTTC. It translates to CASARTGLAGMYQETQYF.

This sequence joins TRBV4-3 and TRBJ1-6, with D unresolved. Germline V gene sequence: CDR1 LGHNA, CDR2 YSLEER. Between the trimmed V and J ends, which lost 4 bases and 10 bases, there was a span of 8 bases. The CDR3 runs 12 residues. CDR3 bases: TGCGCCAGCAGCCGCCCTCAATCACCCCTCCACTTT. It translates to CASSRPQSPLHF.

In its sample, this clonotype was seen many times. The V and J genes are TRBV5-1 and TRBJ2-3; D ambiguous. The CDR3 contains 13 residues. Germline CDR1 is SGHRS and CDR2 is YFSETQ. The V end lost 5 bases, the J end lost 3 bases, and 10 bases lay between the germline ends. Written as DNA, the CDR3 is TGCGCCAGCAGGATGGAAGGAACAGATACGCAGTATTTT. It encodes CASRMEGTDTQYF.

This clonotype was observed a handful of times. The chain uses TRBV6-5 and TRBJ2-1, with D maybe TRBD1 (5 bases). This CDR3 is 13 amino acids long. The V and J ends lost 5 bases and 1 base respectively, with 6 bases between them. Germline V lookup: CDR1 MNHEY, CDR2 SVGAGI. This CDR3 is CASSRQSYNEQFF. The CDR3 DNA reads as TGTGCCAGCAGTAGACAGTCCTACAATGAGCAGTTCTTC.

The chain joins TRBV7-2 to TRBJ2-5; D is tentatively TRBD1 or TRBD2 (5 bases each). V shed 4 bases and J shed 7 bases, with 16 bases lying between them. This CDR3 spans 14 amino acids. Germline CDR1 reads SGHTA; CDR2 reads FQGNSA. CDR3 protein: CASSSGTGIGTQYF. Here the CDR3 DNA reads TGTGCCAGCAGCTCGGGGACGGGAATTGGGACCCAGTACTTC.

This clonotype was seen repeatedly, ten times or more. The chain uses TRBV5-1 and TRBJ2-5; D is ambiguous. The V and J ends lost 5 bases and 3 bases respectively, with 5 bases between them. Germline V gene data show CDR1 as SGHRS and CDR2 as YFSETQ. The CDR3 length is 11 residues. CDR3 region: CASRTEETQYF. DNA of the CDR3: TGCGCCAGCAGAACGGAAGAGACCCAGTACTTC. The full variable domain, with the rest looked up from reference TRBV5-1 and TRBJ2-5, is KAGVTQTPRYLIKTRGQQVTLSCSPISGHRSVSWYQQTPGQGLQFLFEYFSETQRNKGNFPGRFSGRQFSNSRSEMNVSTLELGDSALYLCASRTEETQYFGPGTRLLVL.

The table lists this clonotype with a few counts. The rearrangement links TRBV4-1 to TRBJ2-2; possibly TRBD1 for D (5 bases). There are 15 residues in the CDR3. CDR1 and CDR2 (germline): MGHRA, YSYEKL. The V end was cut by 3 bases, the J end by 8 bases, with 16 bases between. The CDR3 spells CASSHGRAPVGELFF. CDR3 coding DNA: TGCGCCAGCAGCCACGGCAGGGCCCCCGTAGGGGAGCTGTTTTTT.

The rearrangement joins TRBV6-2 or TRBV6-3 to TRBJ2-7; D may correspond to TRBD1 or TRBD2 (5 bases each). CDR3 length: 15 amino acids. The germline CDR1 and CDR2 sequences are MNHEY and SVGEGT. The V gene lost 5 bases and the J gene lost 6 bases, with 20 bases spanning the gap. The CDR3 protein is CASSDIQGSGSEQYV. For the CDR3, the DNA is TGTGCCAGCAGTGACATCCAGGGTTCTGGGAGCGAGCAGTACGTC.

This clonotype was counted a few times. J is TRBJ2-3 and V is TRBV27; 9 bases map to TRBD1. The germline CDR1 and CDR2 sequences are MNHEY and SMNVEV (reference sequence). Unmatched junction bases numbered 6, after V lost 1 base and J lost 4 bases. The CDR3 runs to 16 residues. Written as DNA, the CDR3 is TGTGCCAGCAGTTTATTTGCGGGACAGGGTGCAGATACGCAGTATTTT. It codes for CASSLFAGQGADTQYF.

This clonotype was detected only once. The rearrangement uses TRBV7-7 and TRBJ2-1; TRBD2 aligns across 11 bases. The CDR3 has 14 amino acids. The trim removed 5 bases at V and 7 bases at J, leaving 4 bases unmatched. Germline CDR1 is SSHAT and CDR2 is FNYEAQ (reference sequence). This chain's CDR3 is CASSHGTSGNEQFF. CDR3 sequence (DNA): TGTGCCAGCAGCCACGGGACTAGCGGTAATGAGCAGTTCTTC.

The chain couples TRBV2 to TRBJ1-3; D ambiguous. V lost 2 bases to trimming and J lost 0 bases, with 8 bases between them. Per the germline V gene, CDR1 is SNHLY and CDR2 is FYNNEI. This CDR3 has 15 amino acids. The CDR3 nucleotides are TGTGCCAGCAGTGAATCGTCGTTCTCTGGAAACACCATATATTTT. It specifies CASSESSFSGNTIYF. Drawing the rest from reference TRBV2 and TRBJ1-3, the complete variable domain is EPEVTQTPSHQVTQMGQEVILRCVPISNHLYFYWYRQILGQKVEFLVSFYNNEISEKSEIFDDQFSVERPDGSNFTLKIRSTKLEDSAMYFCASSESSFSGNTIYFGEGSWLTVV.

The chain carries TRBV7-2 and TRBJ2-1, with TRBD1 matching over 7 bases. CDR1 and CDR2 from the germline V gene are SGHTA and FQGNSA. The CDR3 sequence is 14 residues long. Trimming at V came to 6 bases and at J to 2 bases, leaving 4 bases not matched to a gene. The CDR3: CASSKTGPYNEQFF. In DNA, the CDR3 is TGTGCCAGCAGTAAGACAGGGCCCTACAATGAGCAGTTCTTC.

This clonotype was seen many times. The rearrangement uses TRBV12-3 or TRBV12-4 and TRBJ2-7; possibly TRBD1 for D (6 bases). This CDR3 is built from 13 residues. The V and J ends lost 6 bases and 0 bases respectively, with 9 bases between them. The CDR3 loop is CASSQGNSYEQYF. CDR3 nucleotide sequence: TGTGCCAGCAGCCAGGGGAACTCCTACGAGCAGTACTTC.